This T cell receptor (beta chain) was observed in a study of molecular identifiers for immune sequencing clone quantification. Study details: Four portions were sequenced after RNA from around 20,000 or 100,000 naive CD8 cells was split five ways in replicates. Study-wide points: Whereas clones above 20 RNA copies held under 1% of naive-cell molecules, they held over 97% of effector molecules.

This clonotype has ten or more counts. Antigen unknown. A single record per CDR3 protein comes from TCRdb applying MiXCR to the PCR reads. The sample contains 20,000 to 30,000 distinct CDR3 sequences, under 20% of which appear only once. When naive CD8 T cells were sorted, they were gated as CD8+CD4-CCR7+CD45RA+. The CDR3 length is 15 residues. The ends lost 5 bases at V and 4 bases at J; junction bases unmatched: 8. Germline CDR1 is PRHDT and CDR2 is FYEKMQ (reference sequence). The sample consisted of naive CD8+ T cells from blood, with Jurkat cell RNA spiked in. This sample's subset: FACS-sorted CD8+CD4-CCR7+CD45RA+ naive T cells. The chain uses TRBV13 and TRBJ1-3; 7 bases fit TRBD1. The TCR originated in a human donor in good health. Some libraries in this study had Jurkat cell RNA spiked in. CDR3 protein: CASSPETGSGNTIYF. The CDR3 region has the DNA TGTGCCAGCAGCCCGGAGACAGGGTCCGGAAACACCATATATTTT.